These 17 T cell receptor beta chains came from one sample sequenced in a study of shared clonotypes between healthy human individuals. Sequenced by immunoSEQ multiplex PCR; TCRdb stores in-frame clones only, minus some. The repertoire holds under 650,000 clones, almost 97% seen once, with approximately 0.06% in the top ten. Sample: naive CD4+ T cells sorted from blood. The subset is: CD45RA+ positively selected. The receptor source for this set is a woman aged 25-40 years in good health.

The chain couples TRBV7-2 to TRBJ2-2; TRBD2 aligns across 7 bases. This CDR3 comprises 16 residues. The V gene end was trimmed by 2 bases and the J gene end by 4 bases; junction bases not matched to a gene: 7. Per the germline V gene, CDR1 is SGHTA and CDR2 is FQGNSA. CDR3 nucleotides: TGTGCCAGCAGCTTAACGGCGGGAGTGAGCACCGGGGAGCTGTTTTTT. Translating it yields CASSLTAGVSTGELFF.

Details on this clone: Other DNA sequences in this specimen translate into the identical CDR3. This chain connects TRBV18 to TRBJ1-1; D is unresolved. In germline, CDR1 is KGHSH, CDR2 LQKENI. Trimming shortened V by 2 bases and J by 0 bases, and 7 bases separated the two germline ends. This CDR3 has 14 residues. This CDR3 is CASSPGTVNTEAFF. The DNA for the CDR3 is TGTGCCAGCTCACCAGGTACAGTGAACACTGAAGCTTTCTTT. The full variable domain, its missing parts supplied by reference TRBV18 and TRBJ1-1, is NAGVMQNPRHLVRRRGQEARLRCSPMKGHSHVYWYRQLPEEGLKFMVYLQKENIIDESGMPKERFSAEFPKEGPSILRIQQVVRGDSAAYFCASSPGTVNTEAFFGQGTRLTVV.

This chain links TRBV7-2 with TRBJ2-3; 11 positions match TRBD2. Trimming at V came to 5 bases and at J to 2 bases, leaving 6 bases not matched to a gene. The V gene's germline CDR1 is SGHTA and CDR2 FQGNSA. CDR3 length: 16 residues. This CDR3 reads CASSQRLAGSTDTQYF. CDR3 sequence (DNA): TGTGCCAGCAGCCAACGACTAGCGGGGTCCACAGATACGCAGTATTTT.

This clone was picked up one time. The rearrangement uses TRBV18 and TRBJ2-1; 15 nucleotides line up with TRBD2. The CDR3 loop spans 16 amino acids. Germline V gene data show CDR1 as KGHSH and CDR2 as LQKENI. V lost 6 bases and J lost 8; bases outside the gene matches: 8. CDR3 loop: CASSRPGLAGGDEQFF. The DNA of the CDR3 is TGTGCCAGCTCCCGACCCGGACTAGCGGGAGGGGATGAGCAGTTCTTC.

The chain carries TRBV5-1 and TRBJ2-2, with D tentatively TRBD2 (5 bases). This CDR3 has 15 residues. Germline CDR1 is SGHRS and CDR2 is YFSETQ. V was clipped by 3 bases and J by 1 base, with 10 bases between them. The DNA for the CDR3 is TGCGCCAGCAGCTCAACTAGAGGGAACACCGGGGAGCTGTTTTTT. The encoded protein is CASSSTRGNTGELFF.

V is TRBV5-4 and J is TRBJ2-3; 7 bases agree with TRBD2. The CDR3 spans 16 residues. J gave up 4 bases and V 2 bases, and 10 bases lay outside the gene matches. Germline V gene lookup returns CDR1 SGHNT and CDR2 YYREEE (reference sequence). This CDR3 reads CASSFRTSTSADTQYF. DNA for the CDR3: TGTGCCAGCAGCTTTCGGACTAGTACCAGCGCAGATACGCAGTATTTT.

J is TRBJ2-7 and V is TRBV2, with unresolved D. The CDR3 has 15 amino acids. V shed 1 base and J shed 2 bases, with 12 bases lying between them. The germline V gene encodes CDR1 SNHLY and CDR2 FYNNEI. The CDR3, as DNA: TGTGCCAGCAGTGAAGGCCCTACAGAGCCCTACGAGCAGTACTTC. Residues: CASSEGPTEPYEQYF.

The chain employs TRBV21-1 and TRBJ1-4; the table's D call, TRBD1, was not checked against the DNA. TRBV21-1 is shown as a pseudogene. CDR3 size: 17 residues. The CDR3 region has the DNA TGTGCCAGCAGCACCAGACAGGAAGCAAAAACTAATGAAAAACTGCTTTTT. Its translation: CASSTRQEAKTNEKLLF.

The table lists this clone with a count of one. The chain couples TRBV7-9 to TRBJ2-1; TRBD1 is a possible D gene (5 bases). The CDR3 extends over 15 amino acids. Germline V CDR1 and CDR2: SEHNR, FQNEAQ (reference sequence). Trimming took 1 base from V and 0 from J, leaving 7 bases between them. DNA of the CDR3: TGTGCCAGCAGCTTAGTCGGACACTCCTACAATGAGCAGTTCTTC. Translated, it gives CASSLVGHSYNEQFF.

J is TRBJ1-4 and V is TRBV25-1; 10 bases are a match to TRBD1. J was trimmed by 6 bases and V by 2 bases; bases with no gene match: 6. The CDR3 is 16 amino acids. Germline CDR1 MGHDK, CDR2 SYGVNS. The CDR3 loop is CASSELPTGGYEKLFF. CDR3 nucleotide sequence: TGTGCCAGCAGTGAACTTCCGACAGGGGGCTATGAAAAACTGTTTTTT.

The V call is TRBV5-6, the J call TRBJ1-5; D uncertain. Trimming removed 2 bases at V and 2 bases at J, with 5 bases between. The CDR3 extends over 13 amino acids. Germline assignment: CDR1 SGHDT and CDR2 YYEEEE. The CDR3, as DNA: TGTGCCAGCAGCTTTAGGGGCAATCAGCCCCAGCATTTT. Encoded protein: CASSFRGNQPQHF. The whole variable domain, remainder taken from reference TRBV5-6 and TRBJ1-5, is DAGVTQSPTHLIKTRGQQVTLRCSPKSGHDTVSWYQQALGQGPQFIFQYYEEEERQRGNFPDRFSGHQFPNYSSELNVNALLLGDSALYLCASSFRGNQPQHFGDGTRLSIL.

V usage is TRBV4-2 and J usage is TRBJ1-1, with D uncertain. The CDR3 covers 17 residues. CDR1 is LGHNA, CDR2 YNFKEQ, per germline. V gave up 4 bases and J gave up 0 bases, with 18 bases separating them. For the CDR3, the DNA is TGTGCCAGCAGCCCCTCTATTAGTGTGATCATGAACACTGAAGCTTTCTTT. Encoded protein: CASSPSISVIMNTEAFF.

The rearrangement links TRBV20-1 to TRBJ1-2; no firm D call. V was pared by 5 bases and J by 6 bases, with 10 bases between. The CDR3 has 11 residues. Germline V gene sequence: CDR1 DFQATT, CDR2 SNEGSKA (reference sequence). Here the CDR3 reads CSAPRDHGYTF. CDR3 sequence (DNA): TGCAGTGCTCCGAGGGATCATGGCTACACCTTC.

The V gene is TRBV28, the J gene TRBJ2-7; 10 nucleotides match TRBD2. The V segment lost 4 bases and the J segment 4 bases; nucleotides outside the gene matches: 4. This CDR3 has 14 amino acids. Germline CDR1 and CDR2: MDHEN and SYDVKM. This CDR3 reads CASSYSGRRYEQYF. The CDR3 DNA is TGTGCCAGCAGTTATAGCGGGAGGAGATACGAGCAGTACTTC.

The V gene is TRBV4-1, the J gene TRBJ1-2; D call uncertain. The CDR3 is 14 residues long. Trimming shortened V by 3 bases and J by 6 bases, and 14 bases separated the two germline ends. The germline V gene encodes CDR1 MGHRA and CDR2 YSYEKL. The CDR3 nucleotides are TGCGCCAGCAGCCATTTAGGGAGGAAAGATGGCTACACCTTC. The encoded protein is CASSHLGRKDGYTF.

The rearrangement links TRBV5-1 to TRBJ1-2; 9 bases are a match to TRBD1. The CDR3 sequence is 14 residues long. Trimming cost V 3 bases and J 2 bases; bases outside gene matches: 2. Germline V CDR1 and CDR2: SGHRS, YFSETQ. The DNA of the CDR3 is TGCGCCAGCAGCTACACAGGGGGCAACTATGGCTACACCTTC. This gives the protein CASSYTGGNYGYTF. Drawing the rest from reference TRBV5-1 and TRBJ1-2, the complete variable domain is KAGVTQTPRYLIKTRGQQVTLSCSPISGHRSVSWYQQTPGQGLQFLFEYFSETQRNKGNFPGRFSGRQFSNSRSEMNVSTLELGDSALYLCASSYTGGNYGYTFGSGTRLTVV.

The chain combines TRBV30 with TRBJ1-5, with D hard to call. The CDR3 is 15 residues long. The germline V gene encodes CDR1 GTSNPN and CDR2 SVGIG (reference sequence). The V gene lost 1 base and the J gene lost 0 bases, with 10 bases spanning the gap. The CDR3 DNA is TGTGCCTGGAGTGAACAACAGAATAGCAATCAGCCCCAGCATTTT. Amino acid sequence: CAWSEQQNSNQPQHF.